This TCR beta chain was profiled in a study of blood T cell repertoires in COVID-19 (dated by TCRdb to about 2020). For context, the study as a whole: Samples covering the acute and convalescent phases of COVID-19 were provided by collaborators in the United States, Italy and Spain. The prospective study material was composed of cDNA or gDNA derived from T cells, B-cell-depleted T cells, or PBMCs. Deeply sampled blood TCRbeta repertoires from subjects exposed to, actively infected with, or recovered from COVID-19 were included in the dataset. A freely available public database, intended as a resource for researchers studying the immune response to SARS-CoV-2, is where the repertoires were released. The samples were drawn from the first 160 participants of the ongoing ImmuneRACE study and from over 950 subjects provided by 6 global collaborators. Nearly every sample came with metadata listing a de-identified subject ID, COVID-19 status, age in years and sex. Where HLA class I and class II types were available, the types were taken from metadata supplied by the sample provider, not from assay-based typing. General findings and caveats noted by the study authors: How much clinical and demographic metadata was included differed by source and by participant, and the metadata was provided uncurated.

TCRbeta CDR3 regions were amplified from genomic DNA using the immunoSEQ Assay, a bias-controlled multiplex PCR. The original methods were these. The number of nucleated cells in each sample was estimated by amplification of reference gene primers within the assay. To quantify the absolute abundance of each unique TCRbeta CDR3 rearrangement, sequence reads were collapsed and filtered. For each sample, productive Simpson clonality was calculated as the square root of Simpson's diversity index across productive rearrangements. Drawn from immuneACCESS, this table holds only the in-frame rearrangements with V and J called that TCRdb kept. Clones are partly lost; checked studies trace under half to an unresolved V gene and leave the rest unexplained. The DNA was the basis for D and trimming; V, J and clone size are from that table. In this sample the table shows about 200,000 clones, 82% of which occur a single time. Jointly, the top ten make up approximately 12% of the sample.

Participants in the prospective study were enrolled through a virtual design, were aged about 18 to 90 years, and lived in roughly 24 United States geographic areas. To assign participants to cohorts, the prospective study relied on clinical history that participants themselves reported in a screening survey and a study questionnaire. Recovered participants in ImmuneRACE Cohort 3 were defined by two consecutive negative NP/OP PCR tests, clearance by a healthcare professional, or resolution of symptoms. In the prospective study, whole blood, serum and a nasopharyngeal or oropharyngeal swab were collected from each participant by mobile phlebotomists. Over a roughly 2-month period, participants in the prospective study had the option of providing additional blood draws and questionnaires. Before DNA extraction, prospective study blood samples were shipped either frozen or at room temperature. CDR1 is given as SEHNR and CDR2 as FQNEAQ, both from the germline V gene (reference sequence). From its cysteine to its phenylalanine, the CDR3 spans 18 amino acids. The retained sequence is limited to the CDR3, 54 bases, with the frame set at the first base. The V end loses 5 bases and the J end loses 5 bases, and a stretch of 26 bases separates them.

About this clone itself: What this receptor recognizes is not known. No per-base quality is available; no much larger clone lies one base away.

The chain was built from TRBV7-9 and TRBJ2-3; TRBD2 could be the D gene, as 5 bases match. Sequencing input: PBMCs or T cells enriched from blood (not recorded which). The receptor's source is a middle-aged man who had recovered from COVID-19. Read as DNA, the sequence is TGTGCCAGCAGCCCCGACGCCGGACTCTTTACACCGGGAGATACGCAGTATTTT. The encoded protein is CASSPDAGLFTPGDTQYF. The reference TRBV7-9 and TRBJ2-3 proteins fill in what lies around the CDR3, so the full variable domain reads DTGVSQNPRHKITKRGQNVTFRCDPISEHNRLYWYRQTLGQGPEFLTYFQNEAQLEKSRLLSDRFSAERPKGSFSTLEIQRTEQGDSAMYLCASSPDAGLFTPGDTQYFGPGTRLTVL.